These T cell receptor beta chains were read from a single sample in a study of cytotoxic CD8 clonotypes in ibrutinib-treated CLL. The repertoire was sequenced with immunoSEQ multiplex PCR; TCRdb's copy has only in-frame clones and lacks some. In the table there are 27,000 or so clones, approximately 85% of which are singletons. The sample in question was PBMCs, obtained after 24 months of ibrutinib treatment. All receptors come from a human donor with chronic lymphocytic leukemia. Each CDR3 is given with its conserved first and last residue. A D gene is named only where the DNA matches it firmly. A clone size is listed for some rows: how often the clone was seen (once, few, many), or a class if it is expanded.

v_call: TRBV4-1
j_call: TRBJ2-7
d_call: .
clone_size: .
cdr3_aa: CASSQGQGAFYEQYF
cdr3_nt: TGCGCCAGCAGCCAAGGTCAGGGCGCCTTCTACGAGCAGTACTTC

v_call: TRBV18
j_call: TRBJ2-5
d_call: .
clone_size: .
cdr3_aa: CASSLWAGDKETQYF
cdr3_nt: TGTGCCAGCTCACTATGGGCAGGGGATAAAGAGACCCAGTACTTC

v_call: TRBV19
j_call: TRBJ2-3
d_call: TRBD2
clone_size: .
cdr3_aa: CASSIVGRGGPDTQYF
cdr3_nt: TGTGCCAGTAGTATAGTAGGACGGGGGGGCCCAGATACGCAGTATTTT

v_call: TRBV10-3
j_call: TRBJ1-1
d_call: .
clone_size: .
cdr3_aa: CAISDFDSPRTEAFF
cdr3_nt: TGTGCCATCAGTGATTTTGACAGCCCGAGAACTGAAGCTTTCTTT

v_call: TRBV5-1
j_call: TRBJ2-7
d_call: .
clone_size: .
cdr3_aa: CASSLRGDLPYEQYF
cdr3_nt: TGCGCCAGCAGCTTACGGGGCGACCTCCCCTACGAGCAGTACTTC

v_call: TRBV5-8
j_call: TRBJ2-3
d_call: TRBD2
clone_size: .
cdr3_aa: CASSLVLAGTDTQYF
cdr3_nt: TGTGCCAGCAGCTTGGTACTAGCGGGCACAGATACGCAGTATTTT

v_call: TRBV19
j_call: TRBJ2-2
d_call: .
clone_size: few
cdr3_aa: CAIGTGELFF
cdr3_nt: TGTGCCATTGGCACCGGGGAGCTGTTTTTT

v_call: TRBV5-4
j_call: TRBJ1-6
d_call: TRBD1
clone_size: .
cdr3_aa: CASSSGQVNSPLHF
cdr3_nt: TGTGCCAGCAGCTCCGGACAGGTTAATTCACCCCTCCACTTT

v_call: TRBV25-1
j_call: TRBJ1-2
d_call: .
clone_size: .
cdr3_aa: CASRVQGGNGYTF
cdr3_nt: TGTGCCAGCAGGGTCCAAGGGGGTAATGGCTACACCTTC

v_call: TRBV4-2
j_call: TRBJ2-5
d_call: .
clone_size: .
cdr3_aa: CASSQDPGTQETQYF
cdr3_nt: TGTGCCAGCAGCCAAGATCCGGGAACTCAAGAGACCCAGTACTTC

v_call: TRBV7-9
j_call: TRBJ1-5
d_call: .
clone_size: few
cdr3_aa: CASSLVGRGYSNQPQHF
cdr3_nt: TGTGCCAGCAGCTTAGTCGGACGGGGTTATAGCAATCAGCCCCAGCATTTT

v_call: TRBV6-5
j_call: TRBJ2-7
d_call: .
clone_size: .
cdr3_aa: CASTTQAGPYEQYF
cdr3_nt: TGTGCCAGCACCACACAGGCAGGCCCCTACGAGCAGTACTTC

v_call: TRBV28
j_call: TRBJ2-7
d_call: TRBD1
clone_size: .
cdr3_aa: CASSKTRDRTEQYF
cdr3_nt: TGTGCCAGCAGTAAAACCCGGGACAGGACGGAGCAGTACTTC

v_call: TRBV19
j_call: TRBJ1-2
d_call: .
clone_size: .
cdr3_aa: CASSIAQGAGYTF
cdr3_nt: TGTGCCAGTAGTATAGCCCAGGGTGCCGGCTACACCTTC

v_call: TRBV9
j_call: TRBJ1-6
d_call: TRBD1
clone_size: .
cdr3_aa: CASSAAPGTVNSPLHF
cdr3_nt: TGTGCCAGCAGCGCCGCCCCCGGGACAGTAAATTCACCCCTCCACTTT

v_call: TRBV19
j_call: TRBJ1-1
d_call: .
clone_size: .
cdr3_aa: CASSATVNTEAFF
cdr3_nt: TGTGCCAGTAGTGCGACGGTGAACACTGAAGCTTTCTTT

v_call: TRBV9
j_call: TRBJ2-7
d_call: .
clone_size: .
cdr3_aa: CASSVGPMASEQYF
cdr3_nt: TGTGCCAGCAGCGTGGGCCCCATGGCATCAGAGCAGTACTTC

v_call: TRBV5-1
j_call: TRBJ2-5
d_call: TRBD2
clone_size: .
cdr3_aa: CASSLTLAVQETQYF
cdr3_nt: TGCGCCAGCAGCTTAACGCTAGCGGTACAAGAGACCCAGTACTTC

v_call: TRBV2
j_call: TRBJ2-2
d_call: TRBD2
clone_size: once
cdr3_aa: CASTPGAGGPGTGELFF
cdr3_nt: TGTGCCAGCACTCCAGGGGCGGGGGGCCCCGGAACCGGGGAGCTGTTTTTT

v_call: TRBV10-3
j_call: TRBJ2-2
d_call: TRBD2
clone_size: .
cdr3_aa: CAISESLGLVIPGELFF
cdr3_nt: TGTGCCATCAGTGAGTCACTGGGACTAGTGATCCCCGGGGAGCTGTTTTTT

v_call: TRBV2
j_call: TRBJ2-7
d_call: TRBD2
clone_size: few
cdr3_aa: CASSVGLAVTPHF
cdr3_nt: TGTGCCAGCAGTGTCGGACTAGCGGTAACCCCGCACTTC

v_call: TRBV16
j_call: TRBJ1-5
d_call: .
clone_size: .
cdr3_aa: CASSPTSEKGANQPQHF
cdr3_nt: TGTGCCAGCAGCCCCACCTCTGAGAAGGGTGCAAATCAGCCCCAGCATTTT

v_call: TRBV19
j_call: TRBJ1-5
d_call: .
clone_size: .
cdr3_aa: CASRRGGFSNQPQHF
cdr3_nt: TGTGCCAGTCGAAGGGGGGGCTTTAGCAATCAGCCCCAGCATTTT

v_call: TRBV7-8
j_call: TRBJ2-7
d_call: .
clone_size: few
cdr3_aa: CASSLAGQLYEQYF
cdr3_nt: TGTGCCAGCAGCTTGGCTGGACAGCTCTACGAGCAGTACTTC

v_call: TRBV12-5
j_call: TRBJ2-5
d_call: TRBD1
clone_size: .
cdr3_aa: CASGTPPGTGSETQYF
cdr3_nt: TGTGCTAGTGGCACTCCCCCCGGGACAGGGTCAGAGACCCAGTACTTC

v_call: TRBV11-1
j_call: TRBJ1-4
d_call: .
clone_size: .
cdr3_aa: CASSENEKLFF
cdr3_nt: TGTGCCAGCAGCGAGAATGAAAAACTGTTTTTT

v_call: TRBV9
j_call: TRBJ2-1
d_call: TRBD2
clone_size: .
cdr3_aa: CASSGTSGGASFDNEQFF
cdr3_nt: TGTGCCAGCAGCGGAACTAGCGGGGGGGCCTCTTTCGACAATGAGCAGTTCTTC

v_call: TRBV27
j_call: TRBJ2-2
d_call: .
clone_size: .
cdr3_aa: CASSLSGFTGELFF
cdr3_nt: TGTGCCAGCAGTTTATCAGGGTTCACCGGGGAGCTGTTTTTT

v_call: TRBV7-9
j_call: TRBJ2-3
d_call: .
clone_size: .
cdr3_aa: CASSQRTQYF
cdr3_nt: TGTGCCAGCAGCCAACGAACGCAGTATTTT

v_call: TRBV5-6
j_call: TRBJ1-1
d_call: .
clone_size: .
cdr3_aa: CASSRFVAPYTGTEAFF
cdr3_nt: TGTGCCAGCAGCCGTTTTGTGGCGCCATATACGGGGACTGAAGCTTTCTTT

v_call: TRBV7-9
j_call: TRBJ2-7
d_call: TRBD1
clone_size: .
cdr3_aa: CASSETWTGDYEQYF
cdr3_nt: TGTGCCAGCAGCGAAACGTGGACAGGCGACTACGAGCAGTACTTC

v_call: TRBV2
j_call: TRBJ1-1
d_call: .
clone_size: .
cdr3_aa: CASSDRSVAFF
cdr3_nt: TGTGCCAGCAGTGATCGGTCGGTGGCTTTCTTT

v_call: TRBV11-2
j_call: TRBJ2-7
d_call: .
clone_size: .
cdr3_aa: CASSRGGGRVEQYF
cdr3_nt: TGTGCCAGCAGCCGAGGTGGGGGGCGGGTCGAGCAGTACTTC

v_call: TRBV19
j_call: TRBJ1-1
d_call: .
clone_size: .
cdr3_aa: CASSRSGLNTEAFF
cdr3_nt: TGTGCCAGTAGTCGAAGTGGGCTGAACACTGAAGCTTTCTTT

v_call: TRBV5-1
j_call: TRBJ2-1
d_call: .
clone_size: .
cdr3_aa: CASSRIRGGLEQFF
cdr3_nt: TGCGCCAGCAGCCGGATACGAGGGGGACTCGAGCAGTTCTTC

v_call: TRBV5-1
j_call: TRBJ1-6
d_call: .
clone_size: .
cdr3_aa: CASSFREESPLHF
cdr3_nt: TGCGCCAGCAGCTTCCGGGAGGAATCACCCCTCCACTTT

v_call: TRBV14
j_call: TRBJ2-5
d_call: .
clone_size: once
cdr3_aa: CASSQEDRGAQYF
cdr3_nt: TGTGCCAGCAGCCAAGAGGACAGAGGGGCCCAGTACTTC

v_call: TRBV7-9
j_call: TRBJ1-4
d_call: .
clone_size: .
cdr3_aa: CASSSPGRLDEKLFF
cdr3_nt: TGTGCCAGCAGCTCCCCCGGACGCTTGGATGAAAAACTGTTTTTT

v_call: TRBV7-3
j_call: TRBJ2-5
d_call: .
clone_size: .
cdr3_aa: CASSFQTQETQYF
cdr3_nt: TGTGCCAGCAGCTTCCAGACTCAAGAGACCCAGTACTTC

v_call: TRBV9
j_call: TRBJ2-3
d_call: .
clone_size: few
cdr3_aa: CASSVENEADTQYF
cdr3_nt: TGTGCCAGCAGCGTAGAAAACGAAGCAGATACGCAGTATTTT

v_call: TRBV7-8
j_call: TRBJ1-1
d_call: .
clone_size: .
cdr3_aa: CASSSLQGRTNTEAFF
cdr3_nt: TGTGCCAGCAGCTCGCTACAGGGACGGACAAACACTGAAGCTTTCTTT

v_call: TRBV29-1
j_call: TRBJ2-4
d_call: TRBD2
clone_size: .
cdr3_aa: CSVEDRLFSGGPKNIQYF
cdr3_nt: TGCAGCGTTGAAGATCGGCTTTTCAGCGGGGGGCCCAAAAACATTCAGTACTTC

v_call: TRBV9
j_call: TRBJ1-6
d_call: .
clone_size: .
cdr3_aa: CASSVGGSPLHF
cdr3_nt: TGTGCCAGCAGCGTAGGGGGGAGCCCCCTCCACTTT

v_call: TRBV27
j_call: TRBJ2-7
d_call: .
clone_size: .
cdr3_aa: CASSWKGSSYEQYF
cdr3_nt: TGTGCCAGCAGTTGGAAAGGGTCATCCTACGAGCAGTACTTC

v_call: TRBV6-4
j_call: TRBJ1-1
d_call: .
clone_size: once
cdr3_aa: CASSDSWDTEAFF
cdr3_nt: TGTGCCAGCAGTGACTCCTGGGACACTGAAGCTTTCTTT

v_call: TRBV6-1
j_call: TRBJ1-2
d_call: TRBD1
clone_size: once
cdr3_aa: CASSSAGGYKYGYTF
cdr3_nt: TGTGCCAGCAGTTCAGCAGGGGGATATAAGTATGGCTACACCTTC

v_call: TRBV9
j_call: TRBJ2-3
d_call: .
clone_size: .
cdr3_aa: CASSAAHLRTDTQYF
cdr3_nt: TGTGCCAGCAGCGCCGCCCACTTGCGCACAGATACGCAGTATTTT

v_call: TRBV6-5
j_call: TRBJ2-2
d_call: .
clone_size: .
cdr3_aa: CASSYLSGELFF
cdr3_nt: TGTGCCAGCAGCTATCTAAGCGGGGAGCTGTTTTTT

v_call: TRBV7-3
j_call: TRBJ2-7
d_call: .
clone_size: .
cdr3_aa: CASSLGFSYEQYF
cdr3_nt: TGTGCCAGCAGCTTGGGATTCTCCTACGAGCAGTACTTC

v_call: TRBV5-5
j_call: TRBJ2-7
d_call: .
clone_size: .
cdr3_aa: CASSPSTRTYEQYF
cdr3_nt: TGTGCCAGCAGCCCCTCGACAAGGACCTACGAGCAGTACTTC

v_call: TRBV21-1
j_call: TRBJ1-1
d_call: .
clone_size: .
cdr3_aa: CASSMDSNTEAFF
cdr3_nt: TGTGCCAGCAGCATGGACAGTAACACTGAAGCTTTCTTT

v_call: TRBV5-1
j_call: TRBJ1-4
d_call: .
clone_size: .
cdr3_aa: CASSLGRQNEKLFF
cdr3_nt: TGCGCCAGCAGCTTGGGTAGACAAAATGAAAAACTGTTTTTT

v_call: TRBV19
j_call: TRBJ1-4
d_call: .
clone_size: .
cdr3_aa: CASSIRKDLNEKLFF
cdr3_nt: TGTGCCAGTAGTATCCGAAAGGACCTAAATGAAAAACTGTTTTTT

v_call: TRBV2
j_call: TRBJ1-2
d_call: TRBD1
clone_size: .
cdr3_aa: CATGDRAYGYTF
cdr3_nt: TGTGCCACCGGGGACAGAGCCTATGGCTACACCTTC

v_call: TRBV4-2
j_call: TRBJ1-5
d_call: .
clone_size: few
cdr3_aa: CASSPDQGFQPQHF
cdr3_nt: TGTGCCAGCAGCCCCGACCAGGGATTTCAGCCCCAGCATTTT

v_call: TRBV7-6
j_call: TRBJ2-5
d_call: TRBD2
clone_size: .
cdr3_aa: CASIPLAGAHETQYF
cdr3_nt: TGTGCCAGCATCCCCTTAGCGGGGGCTCACGAGACCCAGTACTTC

v_call: TRBV4-2
j_call: TRBJ1-1
d_call: .
clone_size: .
cdr3_aa: CASSTRAPGTEAFF
cdr3_nt: TGTGCCAGCAGCACACGCGCGCCGGGCACTGAAGCTTTCTTT